The T cell receptor (beta chain) under discussion was sequenced for a study of beta chain features in type 1 diabetes. Study in general: Age and gender were similar between patients and healthy donors, as were cell yields. Points from the study as a whole: A moderate, significant TCRB CDR3 shortening appeared in type 1 diabetes across four CD4+ subsets.

One heparinised blood draw, averaging about 0.11 L, came from each donor. V was clipped by 0 bases and J by 9 bases, with 9 bases between them. Germline V gene data show CDR1 as MNHEY and CDR2 as SVGAGI. This CDR3 region has 12 residues. This clone was seen more than once but under ten times. The antigen remains undetermined. Every isolated RNA sample was fully reverse transcribed, so sequencing captured expressed TCRB transcripts. TCRdb's table, derived via immunoSEQ multiplex PCR, lists solely in-frame clones and lacks some. This sample carries some 350,000 clones, around an eighth of them seen once, and the ten largest clones take roughly 0.016%.

This chain connects TRBV6-5 to TRBJ2-7; maybe TRBD2 (6 bases). The source is a woman in her late teens or twenties with type 1 diabetes. The specimen was naive CD4+ T cells from blood. The CDR3 here is CASSYSKAGQYF. In DNA form, the CDR3 reads TGTGCCAGCAGTTACTCGAAAGCGGGGCAGTACTTC.